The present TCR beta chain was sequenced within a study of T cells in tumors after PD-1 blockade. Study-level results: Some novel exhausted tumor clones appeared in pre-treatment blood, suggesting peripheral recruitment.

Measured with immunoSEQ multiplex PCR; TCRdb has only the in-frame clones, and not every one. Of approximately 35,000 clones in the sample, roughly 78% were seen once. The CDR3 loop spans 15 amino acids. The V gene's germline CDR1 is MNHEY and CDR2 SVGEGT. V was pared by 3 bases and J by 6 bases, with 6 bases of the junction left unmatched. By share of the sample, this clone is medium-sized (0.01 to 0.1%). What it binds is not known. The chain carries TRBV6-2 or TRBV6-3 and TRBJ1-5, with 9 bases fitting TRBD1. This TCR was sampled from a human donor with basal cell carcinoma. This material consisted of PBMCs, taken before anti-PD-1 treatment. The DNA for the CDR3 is TGTGCCAGCAGTTATGGGACAGGGAGGGGTCAGCCCCAGCATTTT. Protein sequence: CASSYGTGRGQPQHF.